Listed here are 15 T cell receptor beta chains from one sample, sequenced in a study of human T cells and chemical hapten exposure. MiXCR, run by TCRdb on the RACE reads, gives a single entry per CDR3 protein. This sample yields under 55,000 distinct CDR3 sequences, of which 9.9% are seen a single time; 16% belongs to the top ten. As for time point: patch test 3, about 24 weeks after DPC sensitization. The treatment here: therapeutic diphenylcyclopropenone sensitization with weekly scalp DPC. Sequencing used whole blood, obtained in connection with sensitization to the hapten diphenylcyclopropenone (DPC). The receptor source for this set is a woman aged 40 to 49 with alopecia areata. Some clones in this sample may be carry-over from other donors' samples.

This clonotype has ten or more counts. This rearrangement joins TRBV12-3 or TRBV12-4 to TRBJ1-5, with 8 bases aligning to TRBD1. J gave up 6 bases and V 5 bases, and 6 bases lay outside the gene matches. This CDR3 is 14 amino acids long. The chain's CDR3 is CASSQGQGSQPQHF. CDR3 nucleotide sequence: TGTGCCAGCAGTCAAGGACAGGGTAGTCAGCCCCAGCATTTT.

The rearrangement links TRBV5-1 to TRBJ2-3; D remains ambiguous. Trimming shortened V by 0 bases and J by 5 bases, and 13 bases separated the two germline ends. The CDR3 contains 15 residues. Germline CDR1 reads SGHRS; CDR2 reads YFSETQ. The CDR3 DNA follows: TGCGCCAGCAGCTTGGGATCGCAAACAAGAGATACGCAGTATTTT. Its protein is CASSLGSQTRDTQYF.

This clonotype was found a few times. The chain combines TRBV29-1 with TRBJ1-5; D is unclear. The CDR3 extends over 9 amino acids. The V gene lost 7 bases and the J gene lost 10 bases, with 8 bases spanning the gap. Germline V gene lookup returns CDR1 SQVTM and CDR2 ANQGSEA. For the CDR3, the DNA is TGCAGCGCTGGGGAACCCCAGCATTTT. Protein sequence: CSAGEPQHF. Full variable domain (remainder filled in from reference TRBV29-1 and TRBJ1-5): SAVISQKPSRDICQRGTSLTIQCQVDSQVTMMFWYRQQPGQSLTLIATANQGSEATYESGFVIDKFPISRPNLTFSTLTVSNMSPEDSSIYLCSAGEPQHFGDGTRLSIL.

This clonotype was detected many times. The rearrangement joins TRBV6-2 or TRBV6-3 to TRBJ2-3; D is unclear. Trimming shortened V by 4 bases and J by 2 bases, and 4 bases separated the two germline ends. In germline, CDR1 is MNHEY, CDR2 SVGEGT. CDR3 length: 12 residues. CDR3 nucleotides: TGTGCCAGCAGTTTCAACACAGATACGCAGTATTTT. Amino acids: CASSFNTDTQYF.

Many counts were recorded for this clonotype. The genes are TRBV5-8 and TRBJ1-5; maybe TRBD1 (5 bases). The CDR3 is 15 residues long. Looked up from germline, CDR1 is SGHTS and CDR2 is YDEGEE. The V end lost 3 bases, the J end lost 6 bases, and 16 bases lay between the germline ends. The CDR3 nucleotides read TGTGCCAGCAGCTCCCGTGAGGGGCTGACTCAGCCCCAGCATTTT. It specifies CASSSREGLTQPQHF.

The CDR3 sequence: CASSFLVADTQYF. CDR3 sequence (DNA): TGTGCCAGCAGCTTTCTTGTCGCAGATACGCAGTATTTT. The V and J genes are TRBV7-3 and TRBJ2-3; the D is unclear. Trimming pared 3 bases from V and 4 bases from J, leaving 8 bases between. This CDR3 contains 13 residues. Germline assignment: CDR1 SGHTA and CDR2 FQGTGA.

This clonotype appeared a few times. This chain links TRBV7-2 with TRBJ1-1; D is unclear. The CDR3 is made up of 14 amino acids. Trimming shortened V by 5 bases and J by 6 bases, and 16 bases separated the two germline ends. Germline V gene sequence: CDR1 SGHTA, CDR2 FQGNSA. CDR3 sequence: CASSPEAVRSEAFF. As DNA, the CDR3 is TGTGCCAGCAGCCCAGAGGCGGTGAGGTCTGAAGCTTTCTTT.

This clonotype was observed a few times. The V and J genes are TRBV5-6 and TRBJ2-5; D not resolved. Trimming cost V 2 bases and J 4 bases, with 15 bases left between them. Looked up from germline, CDR1 is SGHDT and CDR2 is YYEEEE. The CDR3 has 15 residues. CDR3 bases: TGTGCCAGCAGCTTCGACCTACGGTCCCCAGAGACCCAGTACTTC. Encoded protein: CASSFDLRSPETQYF. Full variable domain (rest looked up from reference TRBV5-6 and TRBJ2-5): DAGVTQSPTHLIKTRGQQVTLRCSPKSGHDTVSWYQQALGQGPQFIFQYYEEEERQRGNFPDRFSGHQFPNYSSELNVNALLLGDSALYLCASSFDLRSPETQYFGPGTRLLVL.

This sequence joins TRBV19 and TRBJ2-2, with a possible D match to TRBD2 (5 bases). The CDR3 is made up of 15 amino acids. The germline gives CDR1 LNHDA, CDR2 SQIVND (reference sequence). Trimming took off 1 base at V and 4 bases at J, with 10 bases between the two ends. The CDR3 DNA sequence: TGTGCCAGTAGTATAGGAGCGGCTTCCACCGGGGAGCTGTTTTTT. As protein: CASSIGAASTGELFF.

The genes are TRBV14 and TRBJ2-5; 8 bases map to TRBD2. This CDR3 has 15 amino acids. Germline V lookup: CDR1 SGHDN, CDR2 FVKESK. With V trimmed by 2 bases and J by 2 bases, 4 bases remained unmatched. The CDR3 region has the DNA TGTGCCAGCAGCCAACTTTCGGGGGGGCAAGAGACCCAGTACTTC. This sequence encodes CASSQLSGGQETQYF.

This clonotype has more than one count but fewer than ten. The chain joins TRBV4-1 to TRBJ1-6, with TRBD1 matching 7 bases. Trimming at V came to 0 bases and at J to 12 bases, leaving 17 bases not matched to a gene. The CDR3 covers 18 residues. Germline V gives CDR1 MGHRA, CDR2 YSYEKL. As DNA, the CDR3 is TGCGCCAGCAGCCAAGACAGGGGAGGGACAGCTGATGCTAGACCCCTCCACTTT. Its translation is CASSQDRGGTADARPLHF.

This clonotype came up many times. The chain recombines TRBV7-6 with TRBJ2-7; 8 nucleotides line up with TRBD2. Germline assignment: CDR1 SGHVS and CDR2 FNYEAQ. CDR3 length equals 16 residues. V dropped 5 bases and J dropped 4; count of bases not matched to a gene: 13. The CDR3: CASSRATGGALYEQYF. The CDR3 DNA sequence: TGTGCCAGCAGCCGAGCGACGGGGGGGGCTTTGTACGAGCAGTACTTC.

The chain is built from TRBV27 and TRBJ2-1; possible D gene TRBD1, 6 bases. From germline, CDR1 is MNHEY and CDR2 SMNVEV (reference sequence). Deletions cut 0 bases from V and 7 bases from J, with 7 bases between. The CDR3 contains 13 residues. CDR3 region: CASSLSGANEQFF. The CDR3 DNA reads TGTGCCAGCAGTTTATCGGGGGCGAATGAGCAGTTCTTC.

Only a few counts were recorded for this clonotype. The chain carries TRBV28 and TRBJ1-1, with a possible D match to TRBD1 (6 bases). The germline CDR1 and CDR2 sequences are MDHEN and SYDVKM. The CDR3 totals 16 residues. V was clipped by 6 bases and J by 1 base, with 18 bases between them. The CDR3 loop is CASSYLITGSNTEAFF. The DNA for the CDR3 is TGTGCCAGCAGCTATCTTATTACAGGGTCGAACACTGAAGCTTTCTTT.

The V call is TRBV7-3, the J call TRBJ2-1; D is perhaps TRBD1 (6 bases). Trimming pared 2 bases from V and 4 bases from J, leaving 12 bases between. This CDR3 region has 15 residues. Germline assignment: CDR1 SGHTA and CDR2 FQGTGA. CDR3 region: CASSLQDSTYNEQFF. The CDR3 DNA reads TGTGCCAGCAGCTTACAGGACAGTACTTACAATGAGCAGTTCTTC.